The rows below give T cell receptor beta chains drawn from one sample of a study of shared clonotypes between healthy human individuals. Produced via immunoSEQ multiplex PCR; TCRdb's table is partial and in-frame only. The profile shows 450,000 to 650,000 clones, around 81% of them singletons. Sequencing was done on a sample of PBMCs. Receptor source: a woman between 40 and 50 years old in good health. Some clones in this sample may be carry-over from other donors' samples. Each CDR3 is given with its conserved first and last residue. A D gene is named only where the DNA matches it firmly. Only some rows state a clone size, as once, few, many or a class for expanded clones.

v_gene: TRBV6-5; j_gene: TRBJ2-1; d_gene: TRBD2; abundance: -; CDR3nt: TGTGCCAGCAGTCCGAGCGGGAGGGGGGGGGATGAGCAGTTCTTC; CDR3aa: CASSPSGRGGDEQFF
v_gene: TRBV9; j_gene: TRBJ1-2; d_gene: TRBD1; abundance: -; CDR3nt: TGTGCCAGCAGCGTAGGGACGGGACAGAAATTCTATGGCTACACCTTC; CDR3aa: CASSVGTGQKFYGYTF
v_gene: TRBV19; j_gene: TRBJ2-7; d_gene: -; abundance: -; CDR3nt: TGTGCCAGTAGTCTGACAGGAGATACCTACGAGCAGTACTTC; CDR3aa: CASSLTGDTYEQYF
v_gene: TRBV18; j_gene: TRBJ1-5; d_gene: -; abundance: once; CDR3nt: TGTGCCAGCTCACCTTGGGAGGGCAATCAGCCCCAGCATTTT; CDR3aa: CASSPWEGNQPQHF
v_gene: TRBV28; j_gene: TRBJ2-1; d_gene: TRBD2; abundance: -; CDR3nt: TGTGCCAGCAGTTTATCTCTAGCGGGGTACAATGAGCAGTTCTTC; CDR3aa: CASSLSLAGYNEQFF
v_gene: TRBV5-6; j_gene: TRBJ2-1; d_gene: TRBD1; abundance: -; CDR3nt: TGTGCCAGCACCCCAGGACAGGGGGTCTGGAATGAGCAGTTCTTC; CDR3aa: CASTPGQGVWNEQFF
v_gene: TRBV2; j_gene: TRBJ2-1; d_gene: TRBD2; abundance: -; CDR3nt: TGTGCCAGCAGTGATACTAGCGGGGGTGAGCAGTTCTTC; CDR3aa: CASSDTSGGEQFF
v_gene: TRBV28; j_gene: TRBJ1-1; d_gene: TRBD1; abundance: few; CDR3nt: TGTGCCAGCATTCCAGGGGGGAACACTGAAGCTTTCTTT; CDR3aa: CASIPGGNTEAFF
v_gene: TRBV9; j_gene: TRBJ2-5; d_gene: -; abundance: -; CDR3nt: TGTGCCAGCAGCGTAGGGGGACACGGGGAGACCCAGTACTTC; CDR3aa: CASSVGGHGETQYF
v_gene: TRBV9; j_gene: TRBJ2-7; d_gene: -; abundance: -; CDR3nt: TGTGCCAGCAGCCCGTCGGGTGGCAGAGCCTACGAGCAGTACTTC; CDR3aa: CASSPSGGRAYEQYF
v_gene: TRBV6-5; j_gene: TRBJ1-2; d_gene: -; abundance: many; CDR3nt: TGTGCCAGCAGGGAAACAGGGTTTGGCTACACCTTC; CDR3aa: CASRETGFGYTF
v_gene: TRBV4-3; j_gene: TRBJ1-5; d_gene: -; abundance: -; CDR3nt: TGCGCCAGCAGCCAAGAATCACAGGGCTTTCAGCCCCAGCATTTT; CDR3aa: CASSQESQGFQPQHF
v_gene: TRBV11-2; j_gene: TRBJ2-5; d_gene: -; abundance: -; CDR3nt: TGTGCCAGCAGCTTAGTATCGGGATCATCAGAGACCCAGTACTTC; CDR3aa: CASSLVSGSSETQYF
v_gene: TRBV7-9; j_gene: TRBJ2-1; d_gene: -; abundance: -; CDR3nt: TGTGCCAGCAGCAAGGCGGGGAACGGTGAGCAGTTCTTC; CDR3aa: CASSKAGNGEQFF
v_gene: TRBV28; j_gene: TRBJ2-7; d_gene: TRBD2; abundance: -; CDR3nt: TGTGCCAGCGAACGCGGGGGGAGCTCCTACGAGCAGTACTTC; CDR3aa: CASERGGSSYEQYF
v_gene: TRBV13; j_gene: TRBJ2-5; d_gene: TRBD2; abundance: once; CDR3nt: TGTGCCAGCAGCTTCGGGACTAGCGGAGAGACCCAGTACTTC; CDR3aa: CASSFGTSGETQYF
v_gene: TRBV27; j_gene: TRBJ2-1; d_gene: TRBD2; abundance: -; CDR3nt: TGTGCCAGCAGCCGACTAGCGGGAGTAAGCAATGAGCAGTTCTTC; CDR3aa: CASSRLAGVSNEQFF
v_gene: TRBV5-6; j_gene: TRBJ2-5; d_gene: TRBD2; abundance: once; CDR3nt: TGTGCCAGCAGCTTGGTGCTAGCGGGGAAAGAGACCCAGTACTTC; CDR3aa: CASSLVLAGKETQYF
v_gene: TRBV28; j_gene: TRBJ1-1; d_gene: -; abundance: few; CDR3nt: TGTGCCAGCAGTTTGGCAGGAGTGGGAACTGAAGCTTTCTTT; CDR3aa: CASSLAGVGTEAFF
v_gene: TRBV11-2; j_gene: TRBJ2-7; d_gene: TRBD2; abundance: -; CDR3nt: TGTGCCAGCAGTGGAGGACTAGCGGGAGGGATAAACGAGCAGTACTTC; CDR3aa: CASSGGLAGGINEQYF